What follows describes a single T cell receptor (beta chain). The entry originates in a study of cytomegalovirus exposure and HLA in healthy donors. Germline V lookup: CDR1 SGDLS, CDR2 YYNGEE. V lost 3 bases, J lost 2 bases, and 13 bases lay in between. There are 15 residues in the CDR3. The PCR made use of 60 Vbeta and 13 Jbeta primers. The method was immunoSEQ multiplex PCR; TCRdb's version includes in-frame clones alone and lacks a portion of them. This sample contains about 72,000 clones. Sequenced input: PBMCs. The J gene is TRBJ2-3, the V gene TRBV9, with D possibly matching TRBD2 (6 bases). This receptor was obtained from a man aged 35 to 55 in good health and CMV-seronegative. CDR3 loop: CASSEEGLLTDTQYF. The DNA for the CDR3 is TGTGCCAGCAGCGAGGAGGGACTTCTCACAGATACGCAGTATTTT.